One and the same sample provided the 21 T cell receptor beta chains below, sequenced in a study of cytotoxic CD8 clonotypes in ibrutinib-treated CLL. Method: immunoSEQ multiplex PCR; TCRdb's copy keeps in-frame clones and lacks some. The table lists nearly 50,000 clones, 57% of them singletons, with 25% to 30% in the top ten. Here the sequenced sample was PBMCs, taken after 24 months of ibrutinib treatment. The receptors come from a human donor with chronic lymphocytic leukemia.

CDR3 protein: CASSPGTDAYEQYF. The DNA for the CDR3 is TGTGCCAGCTCACCCGGGACAGATGCCTACGAGCAGTACTTC. J is TRBJ2-7 and V is TRBV18, with 7 bases lining up with TRBD1. The CDR3 spans 14 residues. V lost 3 bases to trimming and J lost 2 bases; unmatched junction nucleotides: 4. Germline V gives CDR1 KGHSH, CDR2 LQKENI. The variable domain in full, completed from reference TRBV18 and TRBJ2-7, reads NAGVMQNPRHLVRRRGQEARLRCSPMKGHSHVYWYRQLPEEGLKFMVYLQKENIIDESGMPKERFSAEFPKEGPSILRIQQVVRGDSAAYFCASSPGTDAYEQYFGPGTRLTVT.

This clone appeared a single time. This sample includes further DNA sequences coding for the same CDR3. This sequence joins TRBV19 and TRBJ2-5, with D uncertain. Trimming left V 1 base short and J 2 bases short, with 8 bases between. The V gene's germline CDR1 is LNHDA and CDR2 SQIVND (reference sequence). CDR3 length: 14 amino acids. The CDR3 DNA is TGTGCCAGTAGTATAGGGCCCTCGCAAGAGACCCAGTACTTC. It yields the protein CASSIGPSQETQYF.

J is TRBJ2-3 and V is TRBV19; 10 nucleotides align to TRBD2. J was trimmed by 1 base and V by 3 bases; bases with no gene match: 4. This CDR3 spans 16 amino acids. The germline CDR1 and CDR2 sequences are LNHDA and SQIVND (reference sequence). Here the CDR3 DNA reads TGTGCCAGTAGTATTTTTACTAGCGGGGGCACAGATACGCAGTATTTT. The encoded protein is CASSIFTSGGTDTQYF.

This clone came up a few times. The chain carries TRBV5-1 and TRBJ2-7; TRBD1 aligns across 7 bases. The CDR3 consists of 14 residues. Germline-derived CDR1 and CDR2 are SGHRS and YFSETQ. J lost 7 bases, V lost 3 bases, and 10 bases had no gene match. The CDR3 sequence is CASSSGQAMGEQYF. Written as DNA, the CDR3 is TGCGCCAGCAGCTCTGGACAGGCCATGGGGGAGCAGTACTTC.

The chain employs TRBV2 and TRBJ1-6, with 10 bases aligning to TRBD1. This CDR3 is built from 14 residues. With V trimmed by 6 bases and J by 9 bases, 5 bases remained unmatched. CDR1 is SNHLY, CDR2 FYNNEI, per germline. This CDR3 is CASSFDRGLSPLHF. The CDR3 DNA reads as TGTGCCAGCAGCTTTGACAGGGGGCTTTCACCCCTCCACTTT.

The rearrangement links TRBV5-4 to TRBJ1-1; no clear D. Germline V gene lookup returns CDR1 SGHNT and CDR2 YYREEE (reference sequence). The CDR3 consists of 13 residues. The V and J ends lost 4 bases and 1 base respectively, with 8 bases between them. The CDR3 bases are TGTGCCAGCAGCCTCCCATCGAACACTGAAGCTTTCTTT. It codes for CASSLPSNTEAFF.

In its sample, this clone was seen a few times. V is TRBV6-5 and J is TRBJ1-5; perhaps TRBD1 as D (5 bases). The V and J ends lost 6 bases and 7 bases respectively, with 13 bases between them. Germline CDR1 and CDR2: MNHEY and SVGAGI. The CDR3 totals 13 residues. CDR3 amino acids: CASSPGGVQPQHF. The CDR3 bases are TGTGCCAGCAGCCCCGGAGGGGTACAGCCCCAGCATTTT.

This clone was observed many times. This chain links TRBV4-1 with TRBJ1-2, with 7 bases matching TRBD1. The CDR3 has 16 residues. V trimming: 2 bases; J trimming: 0 bases; junction bases outside the gene matches: 6. Germline values: CDR1 MGHRA, CDR2 YSYEKL. The CDR3 is CASSQTAGQANYGYTF. The CDR3 DNA follows: TGCGCCAGCAGCCAAACCGCCGGACAGGCTAACTATGGCTACACCTTC.

The chain links TRBV10-3 to TRBJ2-3; TRBD2 agrees at 11 bases. Per the germline V gene, CDR1 is ENHRY and CDR2 is SYGVKD. The V gene end was trimmed by 6 bases and the J gene end by 4 bases; junction bases not matched to a gene: 3. The CDR3 sequence is 14 residues long. The CDR3 here is CAIRPTSGADTQYF. CDR3 in DNA: TGTGCCATCAGACCGACTAGCGGGGCAGATACGCAGTATTTT.

This clone was recorded many times. The V and J genes are TRBV7-7 and TRBJ1-5; D remains unclear. This CDR3 has 11 residues. Germline assignment: CDR1 SSHAT and CDR2 FNYEAQ (reference sequence). V was pared by 2 bases and J by 7 bases, with 3 bases between. CDR3 sequence: CASSLKQPQHF. The DNA for the CDR3 is TGTGCCAGCAGCTTAAAACAGCCCCAGCATTTT.

The genes are TRBV7-9 and TRBJ1-2; D call uncertain. V was shortened by 5 bases and J by 4 bases, with 8 bases between the two germline ends. CDR1 SEHNR and CDR2 FQNEAQ come from the germline V gene (reference sequence). This CDR3 is built from 12 residues. CDR3 region: CASSAGLYGYTF. The CDR3 coding sequence is TGTGCCAGCAGCGCAGGACTCTATGGCTACACCTTC.

Worth noting for this clone: Other DNA sequences in the sample encode the same CDR3. This sequence joins TRBV5-5 and TRBJ1-6; no firm D call. This CDR3 contains 13 residues. Trimming shortened V by 2 bases and J by 8 bases, and 8 bases separated the two germline ends. CDR1 and CDR2 (germline): SGHKS, YYEKEE (reference sequence). CDR3 nucleotides: TGTGCCAGCAGCTTATCTCCCCATTCACCCCTCCACTTT. Translation: CASSLSPHSPLHF.

The chain couples TRBV6-6 to TRBJ2-7, with no clear D. CDR3 length: 12 residues. Between the trimmed V and J ends, which lost 4 bases and 5 bases, there was a span of 9 bases. Germline V lookup: CDR1 MNHNY, CDR2 SVGAGI (reference sequence). The CDR3 spells CASSLLVHEQYF. The CDR3 nucleotides read TGTGCCAGCAGTTTGCTGGTCCACGAGCAGTACTTC.

The CDR3 here is CASSLYPGDRGSYNEQFF. Here the CDR3 DNA reads TGTGCCAGCAGCTTATACCCGGGAGACAGGGGCTCCTACAATGAGCAGTTCTTC. The rearrangement uses TRBV7-6 and TRBJ2-1; 8 bases fit TRBD1. Germline V lookup: CDR1 SGHVS, CDR2 FNYEAQ. The CDR3 totals 18 residues. Trimming at V came to 2 bases and at J to 0 bases, leaving 9 bases not matched to a gene.

This chain links TRBV4-1 with TRBJ2-3; D is possibly TRBD1 or TRBD2 (5 bases each). CDR1 and CDR2 (germline): MGHRA, YSYEKL. This CDR3 has 16 residues. Trimming left V 3 bases short and J 2 bases short, with 15 bases between. CDR3: CASSHPGAGVTDTQYF. As DNA, the CDR3 is TGCGCCAGCAGCCACCCCGGGGCGGGCGTCACAGATACGCAGTATTTT.

The genes are TRBV5-4 and TRBJ1-2; 11 bases are shared with TRBD1. This CDR3 has 15 amino acids. CDR1 is SGHNT, CDR2 YYREEE, per germline (reference sequence). V was pared by 4 bases and J by 4 bases, with 6 bases of the junction left unmatched. This CDR3 is CASSAGTGGLYGYTF. Here the CDR3 DNA reads TGTGCCAGCAGCGCCGGGACAGGGGGACTCTATGGCTACACCTTC.

V usage is TRBV5-1 and J usage is TRBJ1-2, with D hard to call. The CDR3 totals 16 residues. Trimming removed 0 bases at V and 6 bases at J, with 18 bases between. The germline V gene has CDR1 SGHRS and CDR2 YFSETQ. In DNA form, the CDR3 reads TGCGCCAGCAGCTTGGAAGGAGTCAGCGATGGAAATGGCTACACCTTC. Translating gives CASSLEGVSDGNGYTF.

Turning to this clone: The junction departs from germline at one end; a sequencing error may be responsible. The chain carries TRBV19 and TRBJ2-3; D unclear. The V gene's germline CDR1 is LNHDA and CDR2 SQIVND (reference sequence). The CDR3 contains 14 residues. The CDR3 sequence is CASRRTSTTDTRYF. The CDR3 DNA reads TGTGCCAGTAGGAGGACCAGCACCACAGATACGCGGTATTTT. The full variable domain, rest sourced from reference TRBV19 and TRBJ2-3, is DGGITQSPKYLFRKEGQNVTLSCEQNLNHDAMYWYRQDPGQGLRLIYYSQIVNDFQKGDIAEGYSVSREKKESFPLTVTSAQKNPTAFYLCASRRTSTTDTRYFGPGTRLTVL.

The chain joins TRBV2 to TRBJ2-6, with 9 nucleotides matching TRBD2. Germline CDR1 SNHLY, CDR2 FYNNEI. The CDR3 spans 16 residues. J was trimmed by 1 base and V by 5 bases; bases with no gene match: 3. The CDR3 loop reads CASSILAGSGANVLTF. The DNA for the CDR3 is TGTGCCAGCAGTATCCTAGCGGGGTCTGGGGCCAACGTCCTGACTTTC.

The chain carries TRBV2 and TRBJ1-3, with D uncertain. The CDR3 has 14 residues. The V end was cut by 7 bases, the J end by 4 bases, with 14 bases between. Per germline, CDR1 SNHLY and CDR2 FYNNEI. The CDR3: CASISSLGGNTIYF. CDR3 nucleotide sequence: TGTGCCAGCATCTCCTCCCTGGGGGGAAACACCATATATTTT.

This chain uses TRBV6-5 with TRBJ1-3; D is unresolved. Germline CDR1 is MNHEY and CDR2 is SVGAGI. The CDR3 totals 15 residues. V lost 4 bases and J 0 bases, leaving 10 bases between the germline ends. CDR3 DNA sequence: TGTGCCAGCAGTTTCGCGGCCCCCTCTGGAAACACCATATATTTT. The encoded protein is CASSFAAPSGNTIYF.